This T cell receptor (beta chain) was obtained from a study of T cells in Graves' hyperthyroidism and ophthalmopathy. V was cut by 2 bases and J by 6 bases, with 16 bases left in between. Looked up from germline, CDR1 is LGHDT and CDR2 is YNNKEL (reference sequence). This CDR3 has 15 amino acids. Regions amplified from RNA transcripts were the TCR beta CDR3 regions. In the first-round RT-PCR of the TCR CDR3, the HTBI primer set was used. TCRdb fed the multiplex PCR reads into MiXCR, producing one record per CDR3 protein. The repertoire has 300,000 to 450,000 distinct CDR3 sequences, roughly 13% of them found once; the top ten carry about 9.1%. Study-wide results and caveats: In blood, most of the thyroid clonotypes expanded above 0.001 were also present.

There are many counts of this clonotype. Its antigen is not known. An absence of ophthalmopathy progression within 18 months meant stable Graves' hyperthyroidism. Hyperthyroidism, newly diagnosed and lasting under 2 months, affected patients aged 18 to 65. Uncontrolled infection, other autoimmune disease, pregnancy and lactation each barred patients from inclusion. The sample was blood. The sequence was collected from a woman under 30 with Graves' hyperthyroidism. The chain joins TRBV3-1 to TRBJ1-1, with D tentatively TRBD1 (6 bases). The CDR3: CASSQRGSGYSEAFF. In DNA form, the CDR3 reads TGTGCCAGCAGCCAAAGGGGGTCAGGGTACTCTGAAGCTTTCTTT.